A selection of T cell receptor beta chains follows, all from one sample in a study of T cell repertoires in cytomegalovirus infection. These receptors are not linked to any known antigen. TCRdb independently ran MiXCR on the reads; one entry per CDR3 protein. The sample carries approximately 730,000 distinct CDR3 sequences, around 30% recorded once. The specimen was cultured PBMCs, collected from culture after CMV antigen stimulation. These receptors were obtained from a human donor in good health (CMV status not recorded). Some clones in this sample may be carry-over from other donors' samples. Each CDR3 is given with its conserved first and last residue. D genes are given only for firm matches. For some rows the clone size is stated as once, few or many, or as a class when expanded; others skip it.

>TRBJ2-5|TRBD2|TRBV7-2|once
CASRGGLAGDGTQYF
TGTGCCAGCAGAGGCGGACTAGCGGGAGACGGGACCCAGTACTTC
>TRBJ2-7|.|TRBV7-2|.
CASTRGSYEQYF
TGTGCCAGCACCAGGGGCTCCTACGAGCAGTACTTC
>TRBJ2-2|.|TRBV12-3/TRBV12-4|.
CASSLARSYAGELFF
TGTGCCAGCAGTTTGGCCAGATCATACGCCGGGGAGCTGTTTTTT
>TRBJ1-6|.|TRBV6-6|.
CASSIGPIYGSPLHF
TGTGCCAGCAGTATTGGACCAATTTACGGTTCACCCCTCCACTTT
>TRBJ1-5|.|TRBV20-1|few
CSARDWGGNQPQHF
TGCAGTGCTAGAGATTGGGGGGGGAATCAGCCCCAGCATTTT
>TRBJ1-6|.|TRBV4-1|.
CASSQDGDNNSPLHF
TGCGCCAGCAGCCAAGATGGGGACAATAATTCACCCCTCCACTTT
>TRBJ1-2|.|TRBV20-1|few
CSAARDNNYGYTF
TGCAGTGCGGCACGGGACAACAACTATGGCTACACCTTC
>TRBJ2-6|TRBD2|TRBV7-2|many
CASSPRRSGSTVLTF
TGTGCCAGCAGCCCCCGGCGTAGCGGGAGTACTGTCCTGACTTTC
>TRBJ2-5|.|TRBV29-1|.
CSVQGGQETQYF
TGCAGCGTTCAGGGGGGCCAAGAGACCCAGTACTTC
>TRBJ2-2|.|TRBV15|.
CATSRDVGKRSGGELFF
TGTGCCACCAGCAGAGATGTGGGGAAGAGGTCAGGCGGGGAGCTGTTTTTT
>TRBJ1-6|TRBD1|TRBV7-7|few
CASSTKEKGDRVDNSPLHF
TGTGCCAGCAGCACGAAAGAAAAGGGGGACAGGGTGGATAATTCACCCCTCCACTTT
>TRBJ1-2|TRBD1|TRBV2|.
CASSVSTGLNYGYTF
TGTGCCAGCAGTGTATCGACAGGGTTGAACTATGGCTACACCTTC
>TRBJ1-5|.|TRBV4-2|.
CASSPSRVSNQPQHF
TGTGCCAGCAGCCCATCAAGGGTTAGCAATCAGCCCCAGCATTTT
>TRBJ2-3|TRBD1|TRBV7-2|many
CASSLIPRDRGYF
TGTGCCAGCAGCTTGATCCCCCGGGACAGAGGGTATTTT
>TRBJ1-5|.|TRBV18|many
CASSPRDGYQPQHF
TGTGCCAGCTCACCGAGGGACGGATATCAGCCCCAGCATTTT
>TRBJ2-2|.|TRBV28|.
CASCTGDGELFF
TGTGCCAGCTGCACCGGAGACGGGGAGCTGTTTTTT
>TRBJ2-5|.|TRBV5-1|.
CASSRTSEETQYF
TGCGCCAGCAGCCGTACCAGCGAAGAGACCCAGTACTTC
>TRBJ1-2|.|TRBV7-2|many
CASSLAGTANYGYTF
TGTGCCAGCAGCTTAGCGGGAACCGCTAACTATGGCTACACCTTC
>TRBJ2-2|.|TRBV24-1|few
CATSDRGLFTGELFF
TGTGCCACCAGTGATCGGGGACTCTTCACCGGGGAGCTGTTTTTT
>TRBJ2-3|TRBD2|TRBV5-1|.
CASSPQGTSGADTQYF
TGCGCCAGCAGCCCCCAAGGTACTAGCGGGGCAGATACGCAGTATTTT
>TRBJ2-1|.|TRBV19|.
CASSSFQGQGEQFF
TGTGCCAGTAGTTCTTTTCAGGGTCAGGGTGAGCAGTTCTTC
>TRBJ2-3|.|TRBV20-1|.
CSAIPFSEEQYF
TGCAGTGCCATACCTTTCTCCGAGGAGCAGTATTTT
>TRBJ2-7|.|TRBV7-2|few
CASSPRWASSSYEQYF
TGTGCCAGCAGCCCTAGATGGGCATCTAGCTCCTACGAGCAGTACTTC
>TRBJ1-5|.|TRBV6-1|.
CASSEANSYSNQPQHF
TGTGCCAGCAGTGAAGCGAACAGCTATAGCAATCAGCCCCAGCATTTT
>TRBJ2-5|TRBD2|TRBV12-3/TRBV12-4|few
CASRMRLAGAETQYF
TGTGCCAGCAGGATGAGACTAGCGGGCGCCGAGACCCAGTACTTC
>TRBJ1-6|.|TRBV13|.
CASSSLQSPLHF
TGTGCCAGCAGCTCCCTCCAGTCACCCCTCCACTTT
>TRBJ2-7|.|TRBV11-2|.
CASSLDNREQYF
TGTGCCAGCAGCTTAGATAACCGGGAGCAGTACTTC
>TRBJ1-5|TRBD1|TRBV7-2|few
CASSPRQGRQPQHF
TGTGCCAGCAGCCCCAGACAGGGTCGTCAGCCCCAGCATTTT
>TRBJ1-6|TRBD1|TRBV4-1|.
CASSPIQGARNSPLHF
TGCGCCAGCAGCCCCATACAGGGGGCGCGGAATTCACCCCTCCACTTT
>TRBJ2-7|.|TRBV27|.
CASSLIGTKYEQYF
TGTGCCAGCAGTTTAATCGGGACAAAATACGAGCAGTACTTC
>TRBJ2-3|TRBD2|TRBV27|few
CASSLRWPGLAGGRSTDTQYF
TGTGCCAGCAGTTTACGCTGGCCCGGACTAGCGGGGGGGCGGAGCACAGATACGCAGTATTTT
>TRBJ1-1|.|TRBV7-9|few
CASSLAAPGMTEAFF
TGTGCCAGCAGCTTAGCGGCCCCAGGGATGACTGAAGCTTTCTTT
>TRBJ1-4|.|TRBV15|few
CATSTQESNEKLFF
TGTGCCACCAGCACCCAAGAGAGTAATGAAAAACTGTTTTTT
>TRBJ2-6|.|TRBV12-3/TRBV12-4|.
CASRGLRRGLTTGANVLTF
TGTGCCAGCAGGGGACTACGGCGGGGGCTTACTACTGGGGCCAACGTCCTGACTTTC
>TRBJ2-7|.|TRBV30|.
CAWSVPESYEQYF
TGTGCCTGGAGTGTACCTGAGTCCTACGAGCAGTACTTC
>TRBJ2-5|.|TRBV28|.
CASNRGGARKTQYF
TGTGCCAGCAACCGAGGGGGGGCGCGGAAGACCCAGTACTTC
>TRBJ1-2|.|TRBV4-3|.
CASSQDIGEGYTF
TGCGCCAGCAGCCAAGACATCGGGGAAGGCTACACCTTC
>TRBJ2-1|TRBD1|TRBV4-1|few
CASSQGIDRDFNNEQFF
TGCGCCAGCAGCCAAGGGATCGACAGGGATTTTAACAATGAGCAGTTCTTC